This T cell receptor beta chain comes out of a study of cytomegalovirus exposure and HLA in healthy donors. Across the study: One earlier analysis, a look at 180 million or so T cells, found more than 100 million unique TCR beta sequences.

Notes on this clone: Its antigen is unidentified.

The J segment lost 2 bases and the V segment lost 0 bases, leaving 0 bases of the junction unmatched. This CDR3 has 15 amino acids. Germline V gene sequence: CDR1 LNHNV, CDR2 YYDKDF (reference sequence). The PCR was carried out with 60 Vbeta primers and 13 Jbeta primers. Per the original methods: Around 11 million shared chains were among the 80 million or so unique TCR beta chains that a later analysis counted. This table comes from immunoSEQ multiplex PCR, and its TCRdb copy is limited to in-frame clones, with some not included. The D gene and trimming were derived from the DNA, and the V and J assignments and clone size from that table. The data contain about 130,000 clones, approximately 80% of them singletons. General study results and limits: Data from an earlier analysis indicated that most TCR beta V segments were productive either about 87% or about 30% of the time. The study carried out a later analysis of TCR beta sequences. It associated some 17,000 of them with specific HLA alleles at a false discovery rate of 0.05.

Sequencing input: PBMCs. The J gene is TRBJ2-1, the V gene TRBV15; 8 positions agree with TRBD2. The receptor was isolated from a man in his thirties or forties in good health and CMV-seronegative. CDR3 sequence reads: CATSRDSGAYNEQFF. The CDR3, as DNA: TGTGCCACCAGCAGAGATAGCGGGGCCTACAATGAGCAGTTCTTC.